This TCR beta chain was captured in a study of Graves' ophthalmopathy and Graves' hyperthyroidism (dated by TCRdb to the late 2010s). About the full investigation: Hyperthyroidism was defined as stable when no progression to ophthalmopathy occurred within 18 months of follow-up. To tell Graves' ophthalmopathy apart from Graves' hyperthyroidism, and to predict which patients would progress to ophthalmopathy, the study relied on TCR beta repertoire signatures. In total, over 130 blood samples were TCR-sequenced: 40 to 45 ophthalmopathy, some 75 hyperthyroidism and approximately 17 hyperthyroidism-to-ophthalmopathy patients. To explore V-J signatures that distinguish ophthalmopathy from hyperthyroidism, a discovery set of more than 90 patients was enrolled, made up of about 40 with ophthalmopathy and under 65 with stable hyperthyroidism. The independent validation cohort included about 19 hyperthyroidism patients plus 17 patients who later progressed from hyperthyroidism to ophthalmopathy. In five or six hyperthyroidism patients, T-cell repertoires of thyroid tissue and blood were compared. After sampling, hyperthyroidism patients received methimazole starting at 30 mg daily, and ophthalmopathy patients received high-dose intravenous methylprednisolone. General findings and caveats noted by the study authors: No statistical method was used to predetermine the sample size, and group allocation was not hidden from the investigators. Ophthalmopathy was separated from stable hyperthyroidism by the 13-signature model with more than 85% sensitivity and 81% to 84% specificity in cross-validation and with 80%/75% in the test set. In validation, the model predicted ophthalmopathy progression with roughly 68% sensitivity and roughly 72% specificity; about a dozen predicted patients were CT-confirmed with GO in a median of about 6.1 months. Most expanded thyroid clonotypes with a frequency above 0.001 also appeared in blood, which suggests that blood repertoires may reflect the immune response in the thyroid.

The hyperthyroidism patients were 18 to 65 years old and newly diagnosed, with a disease duration of less than 2 months. Patients with other autoimmune diseases, uncontrolled infections, pregnancy or lactation were excluded from the study. Clinical symptoms, serum thyroxine, TRAb, thyroid ultrasound and orbital computed tomography were used for diagnosis. Total RNA was extracted with Trizol reagent and quality-checked on an Agilent 2100 Bioanalyzer. As to this clonotype: The clone's antigen remains unknown. As the CDR3 is not closed by the conserved phenylalanine or tryptophan, this likely results from a read error. The limits of the CDR3 on the DNA are not certain, so only TCRdb's listed CDR3 is given.

TCR beta CDR3 regions were amplified from RNA transcripts for repertoire sequencing. The first round was an RT-PCR using HTBI primers with the Qiagen OneStep RT-PCR kit, and this first round was followed by a second-round multiplex PCR, then size selection and purification. Libraries were sequenced paired-end with 100 bp reads on an Illumina HiSeq2000. The paper's data handling went like this. Reads were processed with SOAPnuke, discarding reads with adapters, uncalled bases, mean Phred below 15, or no exact constant-primer or identifier match. High-quality paired reads were merged with COPE v1.2.5. Clonotypes were defined as unique nucleotide sequences and were aligned to IMGT TRB V, D and J references using MiTCR v1.1. The analysis was limited to V-J combinations with a frequency above 0.0001, which together covered 99.2% of repertoires. For each V-J combination, a TCR clonal expansion and chaos score was defined as the ratio of F50 clonal expansion to chaos observed in the TCRdist matrix. Welch's t-statistics and random forest were used to reduce features to approximately 13 V-J combinations, which were fed into a naive Bayes classifier. Thyroid-blood repertoire similarity was quantified with the Morisita-Horn index. Starting from the raw public reads, TCRdb applied fastp trimming at Q25, assembled clones with MiXCR and retained in-frame beta chains. Rows with one shared CDR3 protein collapse into an entry with the most common genes and DNA. TCRdb assigned the V and J calls; the authors' analysis was not used. The sample table shows about 550,000 distinct CDR3 sequences, and about 40% are seen once. The ten top clones hold around 4.6% of the sample.

The CDR3 spans 13 amino acids, including both terminal residues. The CDR1 and CDR2 encoded by the germline V gene are LGHNA and YNFKEQ. The TCR sequence derives from an adult man with Graves' hyperthyroidism. The chain uses TRBV4-2 and TRBJ1-1; the D call TRBD1 from the table was never checked on the DNA. The sequenced sample was peripheral blood or thyroid tissue (not recorded which). The CDR3 reads as follows: CASSLVPNRANFL.